The entry that follows covers one T cell receptor beta chain sequence. Study processing details: Estimates of nucleated cell counts were drawn from the amplification of reference gene primers. TCRdb's table, derived via immunoSEQ multiplex PCR, lists solely in-frame clones and lacks some. D and trimming come from the DNA, and the V and J calls and clone size come from that table. The table lists approximately 74,000 clones, about nine tenths of them singletons. Germline-derived CDR1 and CDR2 are MDHEN and SYDVKM. This CDR3 comprises 15 residues. Trimming took 6 bases from V and 0 from J, leaving 12 bases between them. The sample belongs to a study of blood T cell repertoires in COVID-19. Study details: From the United States, Italy and Spain came samples of acute and convalescent COVID-19. From T cells, B-cell-depleted T cells, or PBMCs came the material, which was cDNA or gDNA.

This sequence was found in an older woman with acute or convalescent COVID-19. Specimen: peripheral blood. The chain links TRBV28 to TRBJ1-3; maybe TRBD1 (5 bases). The CDR3: CASREQGLSGNTIYF. The CDR3 DNA reads TGTGCCAGCAGGGAGCAGGGCCTCTCTGGAAACACCATATATTTT.